The present T cell receptor beta chain was sequenced within a study of synovial regulatory T cells in juvenile arthritis. Study-wide findings and caveats: Synovial Tregs shared more CDR3 sequences with iaTregs than other blood Tregs. Compared with other blood Treg cells, inflammation-associated Treg cells had reduced TCR diversity.

Clones were read by immunoSEQ multiplex PCR, and TCRdb kept only the in-frame ones, dropping some. This sample's clone table lists roughly 9,100 clones. From germline, CDR1 is SGHRS and CDR2 YFSETQ. This CDR3 has 15 residues. A DNA sequence was not provided. A word on this clone: Its cognate antigen is unknown.

The chain employs TRBV5-1 and TRBJ2-7. Input material: Treg cells from blood. Subset specified: remaining (HLA-DR-negative) circulating blood Treg cells. This TCR derives from a donor younger than 35 with juvenile idiopathic arthritis. The CDR3 loop reads CASSLEGRLPYEQYF.